The clone carrying this T cell receptor beta chain was observed at least ten times. The sample is drawn from a study of T cells in Graves' hyperthyroidism and ophthalmopathy. Germline CDR1 reads DFQATT; CDR2 reads SNEGSKA (reference sequence). This CDR3 has 12 residues. Trimming removed 5 bases from V and 8 bases from J; junction bases left unmatched: 7. Amplification targeted TCR beta CDR3 regions from RNA transcripts. HTBI primers were the set used in a first-round RT-PCR of the TCR CDR3. TCRdb fed the multiplex PCR reads into MiXCR, producing one record per CDR3 protein. The sample lists around 200,000 distinct CDR3 sequences, about a sixth occurring once.

The rearrangement uses TRBV20-1 and TRBJ1-1; 8 bases fit TRBD1. This clonotype was sampled from a woman aged 50 to 60 with Graves' hyperthyroidism. What was sequenced was blood. Here the CDR3 DNA reads TGCAGTGCTTCTCGGGACAGGATCGAAGCTTTCTTT. As protein: CSASRDRIEAFF.